These 22 T cell receptor beta chains came from one sample sequenced in a study of vaccination effects on CD4 cells after COVID-19 (dated by TCRdb to 2021 to 2024). The library was built by means of the immunoSEQ multiplex PCR assay. TCRdb took this table from immuneACCESS and kept in-frame rearrangements with V and J called. Such tables lack part of the clones; where checked against another copy, unresolved V genes explain under half of the gap, and the rest is unexplained. In this sample the table shows over 65,000 clones, around 77% of which occur a single time. Roughly 1.9% of the sample is taken by the ten largest. After around 10 days of culture, CD4+ T cells were isolated with the EasySep CD4+ T cell isolation kit. Antigens of these TCRs are unknown. Sequenced here: CD4+ T cells from PBMCs cultured without peptide, sampled before COVID-19 vaccination. All receptors derive from a human donor who received a COVID-19 vaccine.

This clone was observed a handful of times. This rearrangement joins TRBV4-2 to TRBJ1-1, with D unresolved. The germline CDR1 and CDR2 sequences are LGHNA and YNFKEQ. This CDR3 region has 15 residues. Trimming cost V 4 bases and J 2 bases, with 14 bases left between them. The CDR3: CASSLGLGQNTEAFF. For the CDR3, the DNA is TGTGCCAGCAGCCTCGGTCTTGGGCAAAACACTGAAGCTTTCTTT.

The genes are TRBV20-1 and TRBJ2-7, with D possibly TRBD1 on 6 matching bases. This CDR3 is built from 11 residues. Germline V gene sequence: CDR1 DFQATT, CDR2 SNEGSKA (reference sequence). V lost 5 bases and J lost 6, with 11 bases in between. The CDR3 bases are TGCAGTGCTTCACAGGGACCCGAGCAGTACGTC. It is translated as CSASQGPEQYV.

This clone turned up a few times. This chain's CDR3 is CASSPGTGSNQPQHF. The DNA of the CDR3 is TGTGCCAGCTCACCAGGGACAGGGAGCAATCAGCCCCAGCATTTT. V gene TRBV18 combines with J gene TRBJ1-5; TRBD1 agrees at 9 bases. CDR1 and CDR2 from the germline V gene are KGHSH and LQKENI. The length of the CDR3 is 15 residues. The ends lost 2 bases at V and 1 base at J; junction bases unmatched: 0.

The table lists this clone with a count of one. Different DNA sequences within this sample yield the same CDR3. The V call is TRBV9, the J call TRBJ2-3; 8 bases agree with TRBD1. Germline CDR1 and CDR2: SGDLS and YYNGEE. CDR3 length: 14 amino acids. V lost 4 bases and J lost 2; bases outside the gene matches: 3. The CDR3, as DNA: TGTGCCAGCAGCACGACAGGGGACACAGATACGCAGTATTTT. It codes for CASSTTGDTDTQYF.

The V and J genes are TRBV6-5 and TRBJ2-5; 7 bases align to TRBD2. This CDR3 contains 15 residues. The germline gives CDR1 MNHEY, CDR2 SVGAGI. The J segment lost 5 bases and the V segment lost 6 bases, leaving 12 bases of the junction unmatched. The CDR3 region is CASSRISGYGETQYF. CDR3 bases: TGTGCCAGCAGCCGTATTAGCGGGTACGGGGAGACCCAGTACTTC.

In nucleotides, the CDR3 is TGTGCCAGCAGGACCGAGCGGGGGGGCACCGGGGAGCTGTTTTTT. Its translation: CASRTERGGTGELFF. V gene TRBV7-2 combines with J gene TRBJ2-2, with TRBD2 matching 10 bases. In germline, CDR1 is SGHTA, CDR2 FQGNSA. The CDR3 loop spans 15 amino acids. Losses at the gene ends were 6 bases for V and 4 bases for J; bases not matched to a gene: 5.

V gene TRBV2 combines with J gene TRBJ1-2, with no clear D. This CDR3 contains 14 residues. V gave up 4 bases and J gave up 2 bases, with 11 bases separating them. From germline, CDR1 is SNHLY and CDR2 FYNNEI. CDR3 DNA: TGTGCCAGCAGTGTGGAGTCCGCAAACTATGGCTACACCTTC. Encoded protein: CASSVESANYGYTF. Complete variable domain (other parts from reference TRBV2 and TRBJ1-2): EPEVTQTPSHQVTQMGQEVILRCVPISNHLYFYWYRQILGQKVEFLVSFYNNEISEKSEIFDDQFSVERPDGSNFTLKIRSTKLEDSAMYFCASSVESANYGYTFGSGTRLTVV.

CDR3 sequence (DNA): TGTGCCAGCAGCCAAGAGCGTCGGCGGAGAAGAGGGACTGAAGCTTTCTTT. Its translation: CASSQERRRRRGTEAFF. This sequence joins TRBV14 and TRBJ1-1; D unclear. V lost 0 bases to trimming and J lost 5 bases, with 19 bases between them. Germline V lookup: CDR1 SGHDN, CDR2 FVKESK. This CDR3 spans 17 amino acids.

The chain combines TRBV2 with TRBJ2-5, with D tentatively TRBD1 (5 bases). V gave up 5 bases and J gave up 1 base, with 14 bases separating them. In germline, CDR1 is SNHLY, CDR2 FYNNEI. The CDR3 sequence is 15 residues long. CDR3 protein: CASSRKTVLQETQYF. The CDR3 region has the DNA TGTGCCAGCAGTAGAAAGACAGTACTCCAAGAGACCCAGTACTTC.

The rearrangement links TRBV5-4 to TRBJ1-2, with 7 bases identical to TRBD1. The junction had 2 bases not matched to a gene; V was cut back by 4 bases and J by 2 bases. Per germline, CDR1 SGHNT and CDR2 YYREEE (reference sequence). This CDR3 has 13 amino acids. CDR3 DNA: TGTGCCAGCAGCGAGACAGGGAACTATGGCTACACCTTC. The encoded protein is CASSETGNYGYTF.

J is TRBJ2-1 and V is TRBV5-1; no reliable D call. CDR1 and CDR2 from the germline V gene are SGHRS and YFSETQ. V was shortened by 0 bases and J by 1 base, with 5 bases between the two germline ends. The length of the CDR3 is 14 residues. The CDR3 spells CASSLGQSYNEQFF. CDR3 sequence (DNA): TGCGCCAGCAGCTTGGGGCAGTCCTACAATGAGCAGTTCTTC. Full variable domain (missing parts from reference TRBV5-1 and TRBJ2-1): KAGVTQTPRYLIKTRGQQVTLSCSPISGHRSVSWYQQTPGQGLQFLFEYFSETQRNKGNFPGRFSGRQFSNSRSEMNVSTLELGDSALYLCASSLGQSYNEQFFGPGTRLTVL.

The CDR3 bases are TGTGCCAGCAGCCGAGGCGGCAGTCCTAACTATGGCTACACCTTC. Translated: CASSRGGSPNYGYTF. The chain links TRBV5-5 to TRBJ1-2, with no clear D. This CDR3 spans 15 amino acids. Germline CDR1 and CDR2: SGHKS and YYEKEE (reference sequence). V was cut by 4 bases and J by 0 bases, with 13 bases left in between.

In its sample, this clone was seen a few times. The chain links TRBV25-1 to TRBJ1-1, with 8 bases aligning to TRBD1. CDR3 length equals 14 residues. Per the germline V gene, CDR1 is MGHDK and CDR2 is SYGVNS. V shed 4 bases, J shed 6 bases, and the junction held 7 bases outside the gene matches. The CDR3 protein is CASSVSDRGPEAFF. CDR3 nucleotides: TGTGCCAGCAGTGTTTCCGACAGGGGCCCTGAAGCTTTCTTT.

This chain links TRBV7-2 with TRBJ2-7; maybe TRBD2 (6 bases). Trimming shortened V by 3 bases and J by 5 bases, and 11 bases separated the two germline ends. Looked up from germline, CDR1 is SGHTA and CDR2 is FQGNSA. CDR3 length: 13 amino acids. Written as DNA, the CDR3 is TGTGCCAGCAGCTTCGGGACTCGCGACGAGCAGTACGTC. This translates into CASSFGTRDEQYV.

V is TRBV12-3 or TRBV12-4 and J is TRBJ1-1; no definite D call. V was cut by 7 bases and J by 4 bases, with 13 bases left in between. CDR3 length: 13 residues. The CDR3 nucleotides are TGTGCCAGCACCCAAAATATGTTCACTGAAGCTTTCTTT. It specifies CASTQNMFTEAFF.

As concerns this clone: Different DNA sequences within this sample yield the same CDR3. The chain combines TRBV9 with TRBJ2-5, with 14 nucleotides matching TRBD2. Per the germline V gene, CDR1 is SGDLS and CDR2 is YYNGEE. The CDR3 sequence is 17 residues long. J was trimmed by 2 bases and V by 3 bases; bases with no gene match: 6. The CDR3 region is CASSAGTSGGLQETQYF. Here the CDR3 DNA reads TGTGCCAGCAGCGCGGGGACTAGCGGGGGCCTACAAGAGACCCAGTACTTC.

The V gene is TRBV25-1, the J gene TRBJ1-1, with D unresolved. The V gene lost 5 bases and the J gene lost 6 bases, with 19 bases spanning the gap. Germline CDR1 reads MGHDK; CDR2 reads SYGVNS. This CDR3 has 15 residues. The CDR3 loop is CASSRSSVRYAEAFF. The CDR3 DNA follows: TGTGCCAGCAGTCGCTCTTCTGTGCGTTACGCTGAAGCTTTCTTT.

V gene TRBV7-9 combines with J gene TRBJ2-1; a weak D match, TRBD2 (7 bases). Deletions cut 1 base from V and 8 bases from J, with 15 bases between. The CDR3 sequence is 15 residues long. From germline, CDR1 is SEHNR and CDR2 FQNEAQ (reference sequence). CDR3 DNA sequence: TGTGCCAGCAGCTTAGAGGGGGGGCCGCTCTATGAGCAGTTCTTC. Its translation: CASSLEGGPLYEQFF.

This clone came up a few times. The chain uses TRBV5-1 and TRBJ1-6; D perhaps matches TRBD1 (5 bases). Germline V gene lookup returns CDR1 SGHRS and CDR2 YFSETQ. The CDR3 runs 16 residues. The V and J ends lost 0 bases and 7 bases respectively, with 14 bases between them. As DNA, the CDR3 is TGCGCCAGCAGCTTGGCCGGGCAGGGCAAGAATTCACCCCTCCACTTT. Amino acids: CASSLAGQGKNSPLHF.

The gene calls are TRBV5-5 and TRBJ1-5, with 7 positions matching TRBD1. CDR1 SGHKS and CDR2 YYEKEE come from the germline V gene (reference sequence). V lost 0 bases and J lost 6; bases outside the gene matches: 3. This CDR3 is built from 14 residues. This CDR3 reads CASSLGQGIQPQHF. CDR3 nucleotide sequence: TGTGCCAGCAGCTTGGGACAGGGAATTCAGCCCCAGCATTTT.

The chain has TRBV4-1 and TRBJ2-5; TRBD1 is a possible D gene (6 bases). The CDR3 contains 15 residues. The germline CDR1 and CDR2 sequences are MGHRA and YSYEKL. Trimming stripped 3 bases from V and 1 base from J, with 12 bases between. The CDR3: CASSHHGTTQETQYF. The CDR3 DNA follows: TGCGCCAGCAGCCATCACGGGACAACCCAAGAGACCCAGTACTTC.

The chain employs TRBV6-5 and TRBJ1-2, with 7 bases aligning to TRBD1. Looked up from germline, CDR1 is MNHEY and CDR2 is SVGAGI. The CDR3 runs 14 residues. V was pared by 2 bases and J by 6 bases, with 6 bases of the junction left unmatched. The CDR3 reads CASSYLGQPNGYTF. The CDR3 bases are TGTGCCAGCAGTTACCTGGGACAGCCTAATGGCTACACCTTC.